This record looks at one TCR beta chain sequence and its context. The antigen is unknown. The ends were cut back, 0 bases at V and 1 base at J, with 10 bases in the middle. Germline V gene sequence: CDR1 SGHRS, CDR2 YFSETQ. The length of the CDR3 is 15 residues. The data originate from a study of post-analysis software for immune sequencing data. Looking at the study overall: Relapsing-remitting, secondary progressive and progressive-relapsing courses of multiple sclerosis were included. General study points: Controls significantly exceeded multiple sclerosis patients in normalized Chao1 diversity. TRBV5-6, TRBV5-1 and TRBV20-1 belonged to a set of roughly 5 TRBV segments that were more frequent in patients than controls. Under the F measure, samples that were prepared in one batch clustered strongly together.

Included in the TCR beta cDNA libraries were unique molecular identifiers. A population of 1 to 10 million T cells gave rise to 400,000 to 550,000 cDNA molecules. Via MiXCR, TCRdb re-called the PCR reads, giving one row per CDR3 protein. Found here are approximately 360,000 distinct CDR3 sequences, approximately 33% of them singletons; the top ten hold around an eighth. J is TRBJ1-1 and V is TRBV5-1; weak D call: TRBD1 (6 bases). Sequencing was performed on blood. This TCR derives from a girl aged 5-17 years with multiple sclerosis. CDR3 sequence: CASSLGGLENTEAFF. DNA for the CDR3: TGCGCCAGCAGCTTGGGGGGGCTTGAGAACACTGAAGCTTTCTTT.